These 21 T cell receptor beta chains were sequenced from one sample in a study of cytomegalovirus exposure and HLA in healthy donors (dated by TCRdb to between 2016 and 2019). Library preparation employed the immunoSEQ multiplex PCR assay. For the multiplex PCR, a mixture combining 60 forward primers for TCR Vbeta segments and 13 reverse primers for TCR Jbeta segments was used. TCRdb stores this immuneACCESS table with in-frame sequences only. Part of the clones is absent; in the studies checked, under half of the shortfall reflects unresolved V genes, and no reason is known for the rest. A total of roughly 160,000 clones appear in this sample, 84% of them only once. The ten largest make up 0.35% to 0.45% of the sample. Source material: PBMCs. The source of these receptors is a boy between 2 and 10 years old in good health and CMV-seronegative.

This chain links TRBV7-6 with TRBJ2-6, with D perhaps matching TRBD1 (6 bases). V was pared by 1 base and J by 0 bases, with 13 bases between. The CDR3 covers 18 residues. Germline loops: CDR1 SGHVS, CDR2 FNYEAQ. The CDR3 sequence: CASSLGPTGTSGANVLTF. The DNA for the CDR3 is TGTGCCAGCAGCTTAGGTCCCACAGGGACCTCTGGGGCCAACGTCCTGACTTTC.

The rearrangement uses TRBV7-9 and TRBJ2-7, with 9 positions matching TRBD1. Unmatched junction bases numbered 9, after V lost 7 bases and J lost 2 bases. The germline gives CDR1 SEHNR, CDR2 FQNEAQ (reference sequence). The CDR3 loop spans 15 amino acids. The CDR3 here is CASTSTGTGTYEQYF. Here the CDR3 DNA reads TGTGCCAGCACCTCTACCGGGACAGGGACCTACGAGCAGTACTTC. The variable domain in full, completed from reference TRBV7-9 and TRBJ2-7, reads DTGVSQNPRHKITKRGQNVTFRCDPISEHNRLYWYRQTLGQGPEFLTYFQNEAQLEKSRLLSDRFSAERPKGSFSTLEIQRTEQGDSAMYLCASTSTGTGTYEQYFGPGTRLTVT.

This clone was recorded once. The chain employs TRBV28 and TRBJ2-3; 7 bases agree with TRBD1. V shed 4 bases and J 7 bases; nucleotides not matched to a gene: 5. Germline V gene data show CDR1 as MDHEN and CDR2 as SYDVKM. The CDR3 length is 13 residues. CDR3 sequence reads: CASSSSRGYTQYF. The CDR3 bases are TGTGCCAGCAGTTCCTCCAGGGGGTATACGCAGTATTTT. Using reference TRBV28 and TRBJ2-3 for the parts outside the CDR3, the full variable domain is DVKVTQSSRYLVKRTGEKVFLECVQDMDHENMFWYRQDPGLGLRLIYFSYDVKMKEKGDIPEGYSVSREKKERFSLILESASTNQTSMYLCASSSSRGYTQYFGPGTRLTVL.

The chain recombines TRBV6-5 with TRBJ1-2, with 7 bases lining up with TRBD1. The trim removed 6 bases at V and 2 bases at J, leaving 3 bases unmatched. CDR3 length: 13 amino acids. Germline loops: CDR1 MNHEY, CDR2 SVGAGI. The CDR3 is CASSEGANYGYTF. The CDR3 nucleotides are TGTGCCAGCAGCGAGGGGGCGAACTATGGCTACACCTTC.

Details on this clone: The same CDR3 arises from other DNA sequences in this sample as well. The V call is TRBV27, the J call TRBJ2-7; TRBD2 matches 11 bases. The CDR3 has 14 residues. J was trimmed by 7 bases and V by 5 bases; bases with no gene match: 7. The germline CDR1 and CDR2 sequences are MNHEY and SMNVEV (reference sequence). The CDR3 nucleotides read TGTGCCAGCAGTCTAGGGACTAGCGGTTATGAGCAGTACTTC. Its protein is CASSLGTSGYEQYF.

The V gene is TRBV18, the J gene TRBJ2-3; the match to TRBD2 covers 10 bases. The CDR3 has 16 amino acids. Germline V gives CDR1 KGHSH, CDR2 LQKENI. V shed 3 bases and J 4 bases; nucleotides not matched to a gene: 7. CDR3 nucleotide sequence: TGTGCCAGCTCACCCGTCACTAGCGGGGCAGCAGATACGCAGTATTTT. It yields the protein CASSPVTSGAADTQYF. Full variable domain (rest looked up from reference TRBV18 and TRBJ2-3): NAGVMQNPRHLVRRRGQEARLRCSPMKGHSHVYWYRQLPEEGLKFMVYLQKENIIDESGMPKERFSAEFPKEGPSILRIQQVVRGDSAAYFCASSPVTSGAADTQYFGPGTRLTVL.

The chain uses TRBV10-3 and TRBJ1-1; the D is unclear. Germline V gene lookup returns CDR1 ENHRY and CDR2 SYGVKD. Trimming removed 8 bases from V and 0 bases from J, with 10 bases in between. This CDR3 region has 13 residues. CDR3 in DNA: TGTGCCATCGCTCTCACAGTGAACACTGAAGCTTTCTTT. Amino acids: CAIALTVNTEAFF.

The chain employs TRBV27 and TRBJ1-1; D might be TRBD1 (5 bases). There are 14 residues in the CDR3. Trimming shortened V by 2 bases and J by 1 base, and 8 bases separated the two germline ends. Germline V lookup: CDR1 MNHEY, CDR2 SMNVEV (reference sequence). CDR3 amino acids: CASSLRGKNTEAFF. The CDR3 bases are TGTGCCAGCAGTTTAAGGGGCAAGAACACTGAAGCTTTCTTT.

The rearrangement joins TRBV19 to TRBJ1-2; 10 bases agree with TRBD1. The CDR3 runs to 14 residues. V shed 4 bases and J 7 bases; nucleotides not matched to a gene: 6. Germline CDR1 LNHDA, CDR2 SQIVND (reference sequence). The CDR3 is CASSTDRGPSGYTF. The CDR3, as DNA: TGTGCCAGTAGTACTGACAGGGGGCCAAGTGGCTACACCTTC.

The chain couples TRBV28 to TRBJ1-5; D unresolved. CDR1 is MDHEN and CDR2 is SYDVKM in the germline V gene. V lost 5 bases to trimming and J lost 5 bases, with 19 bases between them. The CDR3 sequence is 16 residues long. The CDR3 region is CASSPLNRERDQPQHF. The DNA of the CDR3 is TGTGCCAGCAGTCCCCTAAACCGCGAGCGAGATCAGCCCCAGCATTTT.

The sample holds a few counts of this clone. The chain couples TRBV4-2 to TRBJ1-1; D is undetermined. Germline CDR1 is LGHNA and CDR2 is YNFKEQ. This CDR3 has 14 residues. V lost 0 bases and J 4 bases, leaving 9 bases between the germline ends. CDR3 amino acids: CASSQDFLSTEAFF. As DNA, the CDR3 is TGTGCCAGCAGCCAAGATTTCTTGAGCACTGAAGCTTTCTTT.

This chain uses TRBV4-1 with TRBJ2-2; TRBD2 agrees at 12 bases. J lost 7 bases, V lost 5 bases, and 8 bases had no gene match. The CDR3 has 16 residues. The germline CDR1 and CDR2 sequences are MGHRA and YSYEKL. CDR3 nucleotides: TGCGCCAGCAGCTCGACTAGCGGGAGATTGAACGGGGAGCTGTTTTTT. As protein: CASSSTSGRLNGELFF.

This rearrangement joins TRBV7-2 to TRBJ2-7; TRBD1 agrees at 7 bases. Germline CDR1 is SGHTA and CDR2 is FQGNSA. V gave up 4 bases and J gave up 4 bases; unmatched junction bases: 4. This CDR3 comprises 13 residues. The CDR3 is CASSYDRDYEQYF. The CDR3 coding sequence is TGTGCCAGCAGCTACGACAGGGATTACGAGCAGTACTTC.

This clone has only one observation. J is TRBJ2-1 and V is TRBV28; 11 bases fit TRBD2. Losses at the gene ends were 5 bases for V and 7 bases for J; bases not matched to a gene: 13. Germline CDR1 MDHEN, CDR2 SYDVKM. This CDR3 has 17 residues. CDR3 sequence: CASSPGLAGEVGNEQFF. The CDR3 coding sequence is TGTGCCAGCAGTCCAGGACTAGCGGGCGAGGTGGGGAATGAGCAGTTCTTC.

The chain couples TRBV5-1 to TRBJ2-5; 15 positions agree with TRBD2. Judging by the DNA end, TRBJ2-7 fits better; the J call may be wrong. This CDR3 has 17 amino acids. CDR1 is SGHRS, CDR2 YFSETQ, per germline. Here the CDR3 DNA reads TGCGCCAGCAGCCTAGGACTAGCGGGAGGGGACTCCTACGAGCAGTACTTC. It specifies CASSLGLAGGDSYEQYF.

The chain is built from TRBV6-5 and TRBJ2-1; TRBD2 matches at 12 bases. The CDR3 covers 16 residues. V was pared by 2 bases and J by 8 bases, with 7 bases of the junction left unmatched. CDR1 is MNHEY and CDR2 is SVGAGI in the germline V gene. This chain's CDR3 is CASSYPGLAGSDEQFF. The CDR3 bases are TGTGCCAGCAGTTACCCAGGACTAGCGGGAAGCGATGAGCAGTTCTTC.

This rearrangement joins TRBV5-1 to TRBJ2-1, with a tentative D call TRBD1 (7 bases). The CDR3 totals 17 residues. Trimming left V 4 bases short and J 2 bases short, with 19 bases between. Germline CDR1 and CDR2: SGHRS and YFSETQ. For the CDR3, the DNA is TGCGCCAGCAGCCTGGGGCAGGGGGAGGAAACCTACAATGAGCAGTTCTTC. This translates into CASSLGQGEETYNEQFF.

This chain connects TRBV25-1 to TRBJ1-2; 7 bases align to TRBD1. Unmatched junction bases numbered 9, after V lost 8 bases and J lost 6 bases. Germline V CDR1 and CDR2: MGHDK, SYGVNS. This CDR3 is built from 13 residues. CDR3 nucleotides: TGTGCCAGCCGGGACAGTTCTTGGGATGGCTACACCTTC. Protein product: CASRDSSWDGYTF.

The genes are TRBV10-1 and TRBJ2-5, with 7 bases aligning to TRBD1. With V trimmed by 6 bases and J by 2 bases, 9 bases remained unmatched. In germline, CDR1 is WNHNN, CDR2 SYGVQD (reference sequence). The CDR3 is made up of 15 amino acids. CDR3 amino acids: CASSPGQVEQETQYF. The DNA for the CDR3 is TGCGCCAGCAGCCCCGGACAGGTAGAACAAGAGACCCAGTACTTC.

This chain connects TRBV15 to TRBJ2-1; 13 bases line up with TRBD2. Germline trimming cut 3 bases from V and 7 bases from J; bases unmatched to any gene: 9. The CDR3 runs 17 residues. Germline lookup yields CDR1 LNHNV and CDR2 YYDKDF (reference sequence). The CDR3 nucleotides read TGTGCCACCAGCAGCGCGCCGGGACTAGCGGGATGGAATGAGCAGTTCTTC. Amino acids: CATSSAPGLAGWNEQFF.

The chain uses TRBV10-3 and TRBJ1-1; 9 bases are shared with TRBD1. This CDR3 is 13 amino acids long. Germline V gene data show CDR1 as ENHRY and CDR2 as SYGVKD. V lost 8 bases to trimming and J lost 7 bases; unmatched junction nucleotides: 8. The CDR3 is CAIAGQGVGEAFF. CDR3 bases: TGTGCCATCGCGGGACAGGGAGTCGGTGAAGCTTTCTTT.